Given below is one T cell receptor (beta chain) in context. Its antigen remains unidentified. The sample belongs to a study of OX40 agonist ivuxolimab in advanced cancers. Across the study: At 0.01 to 10 mg/kg, ivuxolimab was administered intravenously to patients every 2 weeks. Study-level findings and limits: At 0.1 to 3.0 mg/kg and by week 6, clonal expansion occurred in CD4+ and CD8+ blood T cells.

The assay was immunoSEQ multiplex PCR, and TCRdb's table has in-frame clones only and misses some. The sample consists of over 45,000 clones, over 90% of them appearing once. Trimming took 5 bases from V and 0 from J, leaving 17 bases between them. Germline V lookup: CDR1 SEHNR, CDR2 FQNEAQ (reference sequence). This CDR3 comprises 17 residues. This receptor was taken from an adult with an advanced solid tumor such as melanoma, head and neck, liver or kidney cancer. This chain uses TRBV7-9 with TRBJ1-3; D remains unclear. This specimen consisted of CD4+ or CD8+ T cells sorted from blood, obtained in a trial of the OX40 agonist ivuxolimab. Here the CDR3 DNA reads TGTGCCAGCAGCCCCCCGGTCGGGAGCAGCTCTGGAAACACCATATATTTT. Translation: CASSPPVGSSSGNTIYF.